A single sample gave rise to the 14 T cell receptor beta chains below, sequenced in a study of blood T cells in healthy people across ages. Sample-barcoded 5' priming and a J-beta primer mix drove a second PCR of roughly 6 to 12 cycles. Each CDR3 protein is one row after TCRdb ran MiXCR on the 5' RACE reads. Of 550,000 to 700,000 distinct CDR3 sequences in the sample, 25% to 30% are singletons; the top ten hold roughly 18%. The specimen sequenced was blood. Receptor source: a woman between 70 and 85 years old in good health.

This clonotype has a count of ten or more. The rearrangement uses TRBV12-3 or TRBV12-4 and TRBJ1-2; the D is unclear. V lost 2 bases, J lost 7 bases, and 14 bases lay in between. CDR3 size: 14 residues. CDR3 sequence (DNA): TGTGCCAGCAGTTTAATTGGAGCCTACTCTGGCTACACCTTC. Protein sequence: CASSLIGAYSGYTF.

On this clonotype itself: One end of the junction is discordant with germline, which a read error may explain. The V call is TRBV4-1, the J call TRBJ2-4, with 7 bases lining up with TRBD1. Germline V CDR1 and CDR2: MGHRA, YSYEKL. The CDR3 spans 15 residues. The CDR3 spells CASSQEGGPKSIQYF. The CDR3 DNA follows: TGTGCCAGCAGCCAAGAAGGGGGCCCCAAAAGCATTCAGTACTTC.

The chain uses TRBV20-1 and TRBJ2-3, with 7 nucleotides matching TRBD1. V lost 5 bases, J lost 0 bases, and 5 bases stayed unmatched. Germline V gene data show CDR1 as DFQATT and CDR2 as SNEGSKA (reference sequence). The CDR3 totals 14 residues. The CDR3 is CSAHGQESTDTQYF. CDR3 nucleotide sequence: TGCAGTGCTCATGGACAGGAAAGCACAGATACGCAGTATTTT.

This clonotype was seen a few times. V gene TRBV7-2 combines with J gene TRBJ2-5; D gene ambiguous. The DNA end is a closer match to TRBJ2-7, so the J assignment may be wrong. CDR3 length: 13 amino acids. Germline CDR1 and CDR2: SGHTA and FQGNSA. CDR3 bases: TGTGCCAGCAGCGCCTCAGTCTCCTACGAGCAGTACTTC. Translated: CASSASVSYEQYF.

This clonotype was picked up a small number of times. The chain couples TRBV29-1 to TRBJ2-1, with D unresolved. Germline-derived CDR1 and CDR2 are SQVTM and ANQGSEA. Trimming shortened V by 4 bases and J by 6 bases, and 13 bases separated the two germline ends. The length of the CDR3 is 13 residues. The CDR3 loop reads CSVVTPRINEQFF. The CDR3 nucleotides read TGCAGCGTTGTAACTCCTCGGATCAATGAGCAGTTCTTC.

In its sample, this clonotype was seen a few times. V is TRBV7-9 and J is TRBJ2-2; 7 positions agree with TRBD2. CDR3 length equals 14 residues. The germline CDR1 and CDR2 sequences are SEHNR and FQNEAQ (reference sequence). V shed 7 bases, J shed 3 bases, and the junction held 5 bases outside the gene matches. This CDR3 is CASKAGFDTGELFF. The CDR3 DNA follows: TGTGCCAGCAAAGCGGGGTTCGACACCGGGGAGCTGTTTTTT.

This clonotype occurred a few times. This rearrangement joins TRBV24-1 to TRBJ1-3; D unresolved. V dropped 5 bases and J dropped 1 base, with 11 bases sitting between them. Germline CDR1 reads KGHDR; CDR2 reads SFDVKD. This CDR3 spans 15 amino acids. The CDR3 spells CATSGSRLSGNTIYF. The CDR3 nucleotides read TGTGCCACCAGTGGTTCGCGGTTATCTGGAAACACCATATATTTT.

This clonotype was recorded at least ten times. The J gene is TRBJ1-4, the V gene TRBV12-3 or TRBV12-4; tentatively, D is TRBD1 (5 bases). The CDR3 is 12 amino acids. The V end lost 6 bases, the J end lost 14 bases, and 16 bases lay between the germline ends. CDR3 in amino acids: CASRFTQGNLFF. The CDR3 DNA follows: TGTGCCAGCAGGTTTACCCAGGGAAACCTGTTTTTT.

Points on this clonotype: One end of the junction does not line up with germline, which may come from a read error. V is TRBV6-6 and J is TRBJ1-1, with D hard to call. The CDR3 totals 12 residues. CDR1 MNHNY and CDR2 SVGAGI come from the germline V gene (reference sequence). The CDR3 spells CASSYSSTEAFF. As DNA, the CDR3 is TGTGCCAGTAGTTACTCAAGCACTGAAGCTTTCTTT.

CDR3: CASSCGQLETQYF. In DNA form, the CDR3 reads TGTGCCAGCAGTTGCGGACAGTTGGAGACCCAGTACTTC. The chain has TRBV6-5 and TRBJ2-5; D possibly corresponds to TRBD1 (6 bases). V lost 4 bases to trimming and J lost 5 bases, with 11 bases between them. The CDR3 length is 13 residues. Looked up from germline, CDR1 is MNHEY and CDR2 is SVGAGI.

Concerning this clonotype itself: The CDR3 end shows no conserved phenylalanine or tryptophan, and so a read error is likely. The CDR3 is CASSLGTVTDMQYL. In DNA form, the CDR3 reads TGCGCCAGCAGCTTAGGGACAGTCACAGATATGCAGTATCTT. The rearrangement links TRBV5-1 to TRBJ2-3, with TRBD1 matching over 7 bases. Germline V gives CDR1 SGHRS, CDR2 YFSETQ. This CDR3 is 14 amino acids long.

The chain uses TRBV7-9 and TRBJ2-1; 13 positions match TRBD2. The CDR3 sequence is 16 residues long. Unmatched junction bases numbered 2, after V lost 2 bases and J lost 4 bases. Per the germline V gene, CDR1 is SEHNR and CDR2 is FQNEAQ (reference sequence). The CDR3 nucleotides are TGTGCCAGCAGCTTAAGACTAGCGGGAGGATACAATGAGCAGTTCTTC. Its translation: CASSLRLAGGYNEQFF. Full variable domain (remainder filled in from reference TRBV7-9 and TRBJ2-1): DTGVSQNPRHKITKRGQNVTFRCDPISEHNRLYWYRQTLGQGPEFLTYFQNEAQLEKSRLLSDRFSAERPKGSFSTLEIQRTEQGDSAMYLCASSLRLAGGYNEQFFGPGTRLTVL.

This clonotype was counted only a few times. The CDR3 here is CSASMQGARGYTF. The CDR3 region has the DNA TGCAGTGCTAGTATGCAGGGGGCGCGAGGCTACACCTTC. The rearrangement uses TRBV20-1 and TRBJ1-2; 8 bases line up with TRBD1. The V gene end was trimmed by 3 bases and the J gene end by 8 bases; junction bases not matched to a gene: 8. Germline V lookup: CDR1 DFQATT, CDR2 SNEGSKA (reference sequence). The CDR3 is made up of 13 amino acids.

This chain joins TRBV12-3 or TRBV12-4 and TRBJ2-5, with 13 nucleotides matching TRBD2. The J segment lost 0 bases and the V segment lost 4 bases, leaving 11 bases of the junction unmatched. This CDR3 has 19 residues. The CDR3 loop is CASSSDYRGLAGDQETQYF. The CDR3 bases are TGTGCCAGCAGTTCAGACTACCGCGGACTAGCGGGGGACCAAGAGACCCAGTACTTC.